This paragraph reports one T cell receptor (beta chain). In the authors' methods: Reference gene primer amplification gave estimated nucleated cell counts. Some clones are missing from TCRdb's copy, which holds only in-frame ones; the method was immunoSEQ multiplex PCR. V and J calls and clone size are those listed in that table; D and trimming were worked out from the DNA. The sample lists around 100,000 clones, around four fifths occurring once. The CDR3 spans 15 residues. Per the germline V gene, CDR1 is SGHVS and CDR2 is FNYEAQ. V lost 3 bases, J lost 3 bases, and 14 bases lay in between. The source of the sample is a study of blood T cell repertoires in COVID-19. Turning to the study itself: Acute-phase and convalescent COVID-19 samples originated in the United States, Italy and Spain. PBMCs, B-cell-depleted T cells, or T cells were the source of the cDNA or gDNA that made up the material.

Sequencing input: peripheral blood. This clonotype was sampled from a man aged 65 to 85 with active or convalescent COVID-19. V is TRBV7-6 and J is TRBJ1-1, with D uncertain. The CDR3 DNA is TGTGCCAGCAGCTTCTACAACAGACCGGACACTGAAGCTTTCTTT. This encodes CASSFYNRPDTEAFF.